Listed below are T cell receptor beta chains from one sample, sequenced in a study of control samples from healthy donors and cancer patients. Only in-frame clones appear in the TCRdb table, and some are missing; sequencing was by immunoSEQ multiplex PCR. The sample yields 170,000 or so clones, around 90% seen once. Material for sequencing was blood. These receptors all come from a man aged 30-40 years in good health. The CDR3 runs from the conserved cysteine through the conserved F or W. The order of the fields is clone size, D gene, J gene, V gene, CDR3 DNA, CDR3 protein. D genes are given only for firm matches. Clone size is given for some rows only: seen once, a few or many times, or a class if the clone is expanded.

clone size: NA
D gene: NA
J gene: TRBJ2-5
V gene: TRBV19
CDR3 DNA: TGTGCCAGTAGTATTTCGGCAGGGTGGGAGACCCAGTACTTC
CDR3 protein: CASSISAGWETQYF

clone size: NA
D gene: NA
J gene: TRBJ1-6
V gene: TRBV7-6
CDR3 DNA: TGTGCCAGCAGCCTACAAACGGGACGGATGGTAGACTCACCCCTCCACTTT
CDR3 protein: CASSLQTGRMVDSPLHF

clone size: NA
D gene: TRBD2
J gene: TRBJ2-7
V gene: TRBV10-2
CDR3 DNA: TGCGCCAGCAGGGGGGGACTAGCGGGAGTAGGCGAGCAGTACTTC
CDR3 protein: CASRGGLAGVGEQYF

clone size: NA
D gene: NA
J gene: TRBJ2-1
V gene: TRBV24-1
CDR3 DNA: TGTGCCACCAGTGATTCCGGACGCCACAATGAGCAGTTCTTC
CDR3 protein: CATSDSGRHNEQFF

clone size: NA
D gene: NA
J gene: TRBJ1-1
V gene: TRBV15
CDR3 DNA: TGTGCCACCAGGGCCGGGTCAATGAACACTGAAGCTTTCTTT
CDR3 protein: CATRAGSMNTEAFF

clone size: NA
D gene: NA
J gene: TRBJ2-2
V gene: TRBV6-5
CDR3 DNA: TGTGCCAGCAGGGGGATCGGGGGCACCGGGGAGCTGTTTTTT
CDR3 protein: CASRGIGGTGELFF

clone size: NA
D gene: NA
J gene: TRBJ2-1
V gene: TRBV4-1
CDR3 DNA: TGCGCCAGCAGCCCCGAGAAGGACAGCTACAATGAGCAGTTCTTC
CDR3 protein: CASSPEKDSYNEQFF

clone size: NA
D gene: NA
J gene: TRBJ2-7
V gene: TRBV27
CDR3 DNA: TGTGCCAGCAGTCCCGACACGGCGCAAAACGAGCAGTACTTC
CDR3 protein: CASSPDTAQNEQYF

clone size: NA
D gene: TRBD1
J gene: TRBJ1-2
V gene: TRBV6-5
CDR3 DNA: TGTGCCTCGGGACAGGGCCCTAACTATGGCTACACCTTC
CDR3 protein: CASGQGPNYGYTF

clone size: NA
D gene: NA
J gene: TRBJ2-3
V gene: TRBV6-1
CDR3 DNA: TGTGCCAGCAGTGAAGTTTCCTATTCAGATACGCAGTATTTT
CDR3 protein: CASSEVSYSDTQYF

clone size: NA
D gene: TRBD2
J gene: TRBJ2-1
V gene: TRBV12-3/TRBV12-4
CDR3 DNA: TGTGCTAGTAGCGGGGGGGCAAGAAATGAGCAGTTCTTC
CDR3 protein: CASSGGARNEQFF

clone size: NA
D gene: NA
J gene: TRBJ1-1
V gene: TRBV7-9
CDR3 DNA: TGTGCCAGCAGCAGTGTATGGGACACTGAAGCTTTCTTT
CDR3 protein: CASSSVWDTEAFF

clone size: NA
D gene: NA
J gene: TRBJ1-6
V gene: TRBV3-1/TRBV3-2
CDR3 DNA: TGTGCCAGCAGGGACCGGCGCGAGAGTTCACCCCTCCACTTT
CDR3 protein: CASRDRRESSPLHF

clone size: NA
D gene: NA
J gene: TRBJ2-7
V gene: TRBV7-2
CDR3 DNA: TGTGCCAGCAGCTTAGACGCGGGAAACTCCTACGAGCAGTACTTC
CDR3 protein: CASSLDAGNSYEQYF

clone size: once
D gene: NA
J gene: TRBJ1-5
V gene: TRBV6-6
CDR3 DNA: TGTGCCAGCAACCCCGGGACACCACGGTATCAGCCCCAGCATTTT
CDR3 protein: CASNPGTPRYQPQHF

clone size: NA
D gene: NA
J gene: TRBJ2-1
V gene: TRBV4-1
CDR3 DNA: TGCGCCAGCAGCCAAGCAGATGGGGGGGCGAGGGATGAGCAGTTCTTC
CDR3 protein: CASSQADGGARDEQFF

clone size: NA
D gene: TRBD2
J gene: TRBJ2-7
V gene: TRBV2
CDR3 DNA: TGTGCCAGCAGTGAATCATCACTAGCGGGACCCTCCTACGAGCAGTACTTC
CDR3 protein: CASSESSLAGPSYEQYF

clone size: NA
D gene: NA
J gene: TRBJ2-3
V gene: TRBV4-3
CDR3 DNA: TGCGCCAGCAGCCTGGGGAGCCGTAGCACAGATACGCAGTATTTT
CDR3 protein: CASSLGSRSTDTQYF

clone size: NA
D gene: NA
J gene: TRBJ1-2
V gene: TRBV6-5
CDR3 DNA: TGTGCCAGCAGTTATCTGGCAGGGATCGACGGCTACACCTTC
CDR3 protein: CASSYLAGIDGYTF

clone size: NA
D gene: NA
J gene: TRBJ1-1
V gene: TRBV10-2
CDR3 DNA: TGCGCCAGCAGTAAGACGGCCACTGAAGCTTTCTTT
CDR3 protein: CASSKTATEAFF

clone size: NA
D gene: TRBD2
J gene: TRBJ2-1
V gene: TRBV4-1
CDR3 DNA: TGCGCCAGCAGCCTTGAGGAGCGGGGGGGAATGGTCAATGAGCAGTTCTTC
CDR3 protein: CASSLEERGGMVNEQFF

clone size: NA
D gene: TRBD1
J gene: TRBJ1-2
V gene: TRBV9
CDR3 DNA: TGTGCCAGCAGTTCGGACAGGGGAGGCTATGGCTACACCTTC
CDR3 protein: CASSSDRGGYGYTF

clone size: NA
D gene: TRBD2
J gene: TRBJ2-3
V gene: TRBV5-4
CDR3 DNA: TGTGCCAGCAGCTTGGCTCGCGGGGGGGTGGATACGCAGTATTTT
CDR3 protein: CASSLARGGVDTQYF

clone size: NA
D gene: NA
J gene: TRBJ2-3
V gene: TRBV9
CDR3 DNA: TGTGCCAGCAGCTCAGTGGGGGGCACAGATACGCAGTATTTT
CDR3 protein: CASSSVGGTDTQYF

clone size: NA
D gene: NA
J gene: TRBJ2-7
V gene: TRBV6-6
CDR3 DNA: TGTGCCACCCAGGACGGAAACTACGAGCAGTACTTC
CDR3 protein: CATQDGNYEQYF

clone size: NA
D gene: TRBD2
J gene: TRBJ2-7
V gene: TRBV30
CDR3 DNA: TGTGCCTGGAGACTAGCGGGCAACACCTACGAGCAGTACTTC
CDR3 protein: CAWRLAGNTYEQYF

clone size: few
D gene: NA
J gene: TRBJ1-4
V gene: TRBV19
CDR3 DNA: TGTGCCAGTCCGCCTGGATTTGCAACTAATGAAAAACTGTTTTTT
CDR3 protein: CASPPGFATNEKLFF

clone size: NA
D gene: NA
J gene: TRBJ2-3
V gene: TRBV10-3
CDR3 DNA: TGTGCCATCAGCTCTGGGGCGAGCACAGATACGCAGTATTTT
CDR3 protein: CAISSGASTDTQYF

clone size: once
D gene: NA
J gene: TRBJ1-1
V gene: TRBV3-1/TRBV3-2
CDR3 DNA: TGTGCCAGCAGCCAAGCCTCAGGGACTCCTGAAGCTTTCTTT
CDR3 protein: CASSQASGTPEAFF

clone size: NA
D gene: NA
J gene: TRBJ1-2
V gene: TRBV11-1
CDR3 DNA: TGTGCCAGCAGCTTAAACAGGGATCACTATGGCTACACCTTC
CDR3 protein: CASSLNRDHYGYTF

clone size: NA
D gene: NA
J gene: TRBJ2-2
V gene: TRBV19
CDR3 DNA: TGTGCCAGTAGCGGGGGACCTAACACCGGGGAGCTGTTTTTT
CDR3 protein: CASSGGPNTGELFF